This record looks at one T cell receptor beta chain sequence and its context. Its specificity is unknown. This entry belongs to a study of CD8+ T cells in alopecia areata. Study-wide context: Treated patients were dosed with oral tofacitinib, taking 5 to 10 mg twice daily. Study outcomes and limitations: Normal skin contains resident alphabeta T cells, and these are also sequenced in scalp samples. Relative to mice, TCR sharing across patients was less clear, a difference possibly HLA-related. Normal scalp showed lower clonality than lesional scalp, especially alopecia totalis/universalis.

Those with alopecia areata gave lesional scalp punch biopsies and peripheral blood. Looked up from germline, CDR1 is SEHNR and CDR2 is FQNEAQ (reference sequence). V trimming: 4 bases; J trimming: 4 bases; junction bases outside the gene matches: 13. There are 17 residues in the CDR3. Sequencing templates came from extracted RNA that was reverse transcribed into cDNA. Libraries were prepared by immunoSEQ multiplex PCR; TCRdb keeps only in-frame clonotypes and omits some of them. The sample has some 20,000 clones; about 70% are singletons. This sequence originates from a human donor with alopecia areata. The chain combines TRBV7-9 with TRBJ2-3, with 8 bases identical to TRBD2. The source material was skin, sampled at week 0. The CDR3 spells CASSSLASGGISDTQYF. Here the CDR3 DNA reads TGTGCCAGCAGCTCCCTTGCCAGCGGGGGAATATCAGATACGCAGTATTTT.